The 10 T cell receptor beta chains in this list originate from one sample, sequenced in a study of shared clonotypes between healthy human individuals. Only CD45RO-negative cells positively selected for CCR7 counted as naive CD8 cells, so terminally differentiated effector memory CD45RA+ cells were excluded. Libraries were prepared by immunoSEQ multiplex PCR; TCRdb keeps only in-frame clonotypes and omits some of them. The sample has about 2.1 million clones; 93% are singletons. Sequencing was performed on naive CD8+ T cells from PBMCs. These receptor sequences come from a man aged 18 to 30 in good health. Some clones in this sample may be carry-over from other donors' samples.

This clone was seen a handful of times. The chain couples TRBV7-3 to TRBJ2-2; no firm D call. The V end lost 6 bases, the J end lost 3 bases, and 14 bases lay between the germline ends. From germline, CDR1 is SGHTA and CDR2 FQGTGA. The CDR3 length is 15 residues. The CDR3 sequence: CASRAGPWDTGELFF. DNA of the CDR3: TGTGCCAGCAGAGCCGGGCCCTGGGACACCGGGGAGCTGTTTTTT.

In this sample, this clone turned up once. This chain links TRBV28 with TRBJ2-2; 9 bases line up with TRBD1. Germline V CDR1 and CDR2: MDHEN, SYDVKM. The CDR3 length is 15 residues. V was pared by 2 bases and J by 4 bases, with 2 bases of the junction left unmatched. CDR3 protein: CASSLIQGATGELFF. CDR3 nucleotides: TGTGCCAGCAGTTTAATACAGGGGGCCACCGGGGAGCTGTTTTTT.

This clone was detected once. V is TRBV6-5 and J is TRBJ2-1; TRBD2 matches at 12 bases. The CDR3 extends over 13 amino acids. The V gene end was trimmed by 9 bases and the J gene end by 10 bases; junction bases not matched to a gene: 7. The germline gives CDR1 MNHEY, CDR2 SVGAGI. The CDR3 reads CASRTSGITEQFF. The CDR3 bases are TGTGCCAGTAGGACTAGCGGGATTACCGAGCAGTTCTTC.

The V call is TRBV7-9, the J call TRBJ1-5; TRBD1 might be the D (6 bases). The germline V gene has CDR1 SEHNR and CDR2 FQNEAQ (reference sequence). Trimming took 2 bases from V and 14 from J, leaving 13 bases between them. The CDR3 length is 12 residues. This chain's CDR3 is CASSLFEDSKHF. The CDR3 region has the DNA TGTGCCAGCAGCTTATTTGAGGACAGTAAGCATTTT.

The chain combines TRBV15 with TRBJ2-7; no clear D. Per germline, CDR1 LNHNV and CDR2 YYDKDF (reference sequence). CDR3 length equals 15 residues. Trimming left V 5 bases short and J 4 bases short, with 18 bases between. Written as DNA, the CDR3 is TGTGCCACCAGCGAGCAGTCGGCAGGAGCATACGAGCAGTACTTC. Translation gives CATSEQSAGAYEQYF.

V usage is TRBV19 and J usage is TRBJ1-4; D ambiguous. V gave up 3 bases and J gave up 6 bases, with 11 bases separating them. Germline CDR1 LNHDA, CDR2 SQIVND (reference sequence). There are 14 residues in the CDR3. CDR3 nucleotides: TGTGCCAGTAGTATCGCCAAGGAGGATGAAAAACTGTTTTTT. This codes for CASSIAKEDEKLFF.

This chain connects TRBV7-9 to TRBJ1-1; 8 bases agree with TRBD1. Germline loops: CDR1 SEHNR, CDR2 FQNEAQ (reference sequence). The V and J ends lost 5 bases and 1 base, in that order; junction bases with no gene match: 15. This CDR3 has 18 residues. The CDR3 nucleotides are TGTGCCAGCAGCCCCCCCATTTGGGTGACAGGGGCGAACACTGAAGCTTTCTTT. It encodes CASSPPIWVTGANTEAFF. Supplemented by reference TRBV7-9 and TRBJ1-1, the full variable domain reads DTGVSQNPRHKITKRGQNVTFRCDPISEHNRLYWYRQTLGQGPEFLTYFQNEAQLEKSRLLSDRFSAERPKGSFSTLEIQRTEQGDSAMYLCASSPPIWVTGANTEAFFGQGTRLTVV.

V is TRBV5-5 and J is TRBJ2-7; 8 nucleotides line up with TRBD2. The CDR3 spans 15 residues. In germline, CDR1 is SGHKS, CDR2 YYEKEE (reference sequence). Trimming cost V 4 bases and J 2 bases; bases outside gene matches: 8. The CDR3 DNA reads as TGTGCCAGCAGCCAAAGAGCGGGAGAGGCCTACGAGCAGTACTTC. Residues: CASSQRAGEAYEQYF.

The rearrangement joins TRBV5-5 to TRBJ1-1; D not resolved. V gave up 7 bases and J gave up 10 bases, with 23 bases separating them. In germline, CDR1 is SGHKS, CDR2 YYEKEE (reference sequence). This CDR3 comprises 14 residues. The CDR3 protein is CASHGVGQAGLAFF. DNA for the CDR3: TGTGCCAGCCATGGGGTCGGGCAGGCCGGACTAGCTTTCTTT.

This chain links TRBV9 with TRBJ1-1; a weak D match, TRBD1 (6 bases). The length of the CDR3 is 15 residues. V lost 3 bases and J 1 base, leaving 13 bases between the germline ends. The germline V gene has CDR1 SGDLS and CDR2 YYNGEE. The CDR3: CASSARTVPNTEAFF. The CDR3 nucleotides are TGTGCCAGCAGCGCGCGGACAGTACCGAACACTGAAGCTTTCTTT. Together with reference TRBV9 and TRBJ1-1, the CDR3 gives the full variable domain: DSGVTQTPKHLITATGQRVTLRCSPRSGDLSVYWYQQSLDQGLQFLIQYYNGEERAKGNILERFSAQQFPDLHSELNLSSLELGDSALYFCASSARTVPNTEAFFGQGTRLTVV.